This entry describes one TCR beta chain. Its matching antigen is unknown. Alongside a J-beta primer mix, a sample-barcoded 5' primer served in a second PCR lasting roughly 7 to 11 cycles. TCRdb passed the 5' RACE reads through MiXCR, listing each CDR3 protein once. Of over 1.5 million distinct CDR3 sequences in the sample, roughly 49% are singletons; the top ten hold over 2%. This record belongs to a study of blood T cells in healthy people across ages. Study-wide results and limits: There were more naive CD4+ cells and higher diversity in long-lived donors than in aged donors.

The V and J ends lost 6 bases and 5 bases, in that order; junction bases with no gene match: 9. The CDR3 is made up of 14 amino acids. Germline CDR1 and CDR2: MNHNY and SVGAGI (reference sequence). The chain employs TRBV6-6 and TRBJ2-5; 7 nucleotides agree with TRBD2. The sample comprised blood. The receptor was derived from a woman in her 40s in good health. CDR3 region: CASSTSEVSETQYF. In DNA, the CDR3 is TGTGCCAGCAGCACTAGCGAGGTTTCGGAGACCCAGTACTTC.